There are many counts of the clone carrying this T cell receptor (beta chain). Its target is not known. CDR1 is KGHSH and CDR2 is LQKENI in the germline V gene. The CDR3 sequence is 11 residues long. The V end was cut by 8 bases, the J end by 8 bases, with 13 bases between. This sample was taken from a study of T-cell memory formation after mild COVID-19. About the research overall: Among the donors, TCR clusters were largely specific to each donor. Study-wide results and caveats: Day 37-peaking second-wave clones had unconfirmed SARS-CoV-2 specificity.

TCRdb re-called the 5' RACE reads with MiXCR, one entry per CDR3 protein. This table has some 130,000 distinct CDR3 sequences, approximately 6.2% appearing once. The V gene is TRBV18, the J gene TRBJ2-7; possible D gene TRBD2, 6 bases. The clonotype was recovered from an adult woman who had mild COVID-19 (a few samples of this study predate the infection). Cell type and time point are not known. Sequencing was done on a sample of PBMCs or a T cell subset sorted from them (not recorded which). CDR3 bases: TGTGCCAGCGAGTCAGGGACTCAGCAGTACTTC. It yields the protein CASESGTQQYF.